This entry is about one T cell receptor beta chain. The antigen is not known. The sample has other DNA sequences that encode this CDR3 too. This specimen comes from a study of cytotoxic CD8 clonotypes in ibrutinib-treated CLL. Study-wide findings and caveats: Public clonotypes, rarely seen, contracted or held steady on treatment.

Germline lookup yields CDR1 SGHRS and CDR2 YFSETQ. V lost 0 bases and J lost 5, with 8 bases in between. The CDR3 contains 13 residues. Here immunoSEQ multiplex PCR was the method, and the copy in TCRdb shows in-frame clones only, minus some. The repertoire consists of a few hundred thousand clones, with roughly 67% occurring once and the leading ten covering under 8%. The TCR beta libraries used 2 to 2.5 micrograms of genomic DNA that came from cryopreserved PBMCs. The TCR was taken from a human donor with chronic lymphocytic leukemia. The chain uses TRBV5-1 and TRBJ1-1, with D maybe TRBD1 (5 bases). The sample in question was PBMCs, obtained after 36 months of ibrutinib treatment. In DNA form, the CDR3 reads TGCGCCAGCAGCTTGGACGGGGGGACTGAAGCTTTCTTT. Translation: CASSLDGGTEAFF.